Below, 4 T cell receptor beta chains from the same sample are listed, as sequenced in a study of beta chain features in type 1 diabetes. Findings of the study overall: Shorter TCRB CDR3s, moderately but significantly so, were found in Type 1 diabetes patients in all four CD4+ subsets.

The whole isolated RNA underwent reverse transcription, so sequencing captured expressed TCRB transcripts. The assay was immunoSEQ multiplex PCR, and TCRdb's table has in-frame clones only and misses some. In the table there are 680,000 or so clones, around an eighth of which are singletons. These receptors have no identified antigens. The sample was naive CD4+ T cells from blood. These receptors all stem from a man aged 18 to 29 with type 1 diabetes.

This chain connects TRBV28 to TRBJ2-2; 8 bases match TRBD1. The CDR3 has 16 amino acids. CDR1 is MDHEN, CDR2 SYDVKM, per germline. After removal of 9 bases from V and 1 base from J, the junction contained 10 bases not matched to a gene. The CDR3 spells CASLLGGTGNTGELFF. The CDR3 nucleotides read TGTGCCAGTCTGCTTGGGGGGACAGGGAACACCGGGGAGCTGTTTTTT. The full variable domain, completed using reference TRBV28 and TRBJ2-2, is DVKVTQSSRYLVKRTGEKVFLECVQDMDHENMFWYRQDPGLGLRLIYFSYDVKMKEKGDIPEGYSVSREKKERFSLILESASTNQTSMYLCASLLGGTGNTGELFFGEGSRLTVL.

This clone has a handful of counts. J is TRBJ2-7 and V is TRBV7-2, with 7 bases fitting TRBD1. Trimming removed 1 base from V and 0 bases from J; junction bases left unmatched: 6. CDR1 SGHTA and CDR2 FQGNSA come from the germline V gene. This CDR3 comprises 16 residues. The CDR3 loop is CASSLDRDRSSYEQYF. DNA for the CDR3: TGTGCCAGCAGCTTAGATCGGGACAGAAGCTCCTACGAGCAGTACTTC. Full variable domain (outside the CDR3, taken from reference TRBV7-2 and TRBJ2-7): GAGVSQSPSNKVTEKGKDVELRCDPISGHTALYWYRQSLGQGLEFLIYFQGNSAPDKSGLPSDRFSAERTGGSVSTLTIQRTQQEDSAVYLCASSLDRDRSSYEQYFGPGTRLTVT.

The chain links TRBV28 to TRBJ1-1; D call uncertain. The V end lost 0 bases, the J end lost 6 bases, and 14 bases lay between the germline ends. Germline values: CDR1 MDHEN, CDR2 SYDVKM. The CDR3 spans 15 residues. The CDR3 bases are TGTGCCAGCAGTTTATGGGATTTTAGGGTGCCTGAAGCTTTCTTT. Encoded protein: CASSLWDFRVPEAFF.

The CDR3: CASRRLAGGYNEQFF. For the CDR3, the DNA is TGTGCCAGCAGGAGACTAGCGGGGGGCTACAATGAGCAGTTCTTC. The chain combines TRBV6-5 with TRBJ2-1, with 13 bases lining up with TRBD2. CDR3 size: 15 residues. Germline assignment: CDR1 MNHEY and CDR2 SVGAGI. V gave up 6 bases and J gave up 3 bases; unmatched junction bases: 2.